This entry lists 30 T cell receptor beta chains sequenced from one sample in a study of beta chain features in type 1 diabetes. Findings and limits, study-wide: TCRB CDR3s were moderately but significantly shorter in Type 1 diabetes patients in all four CD4+ subsets.

These receptors lack a known antigen. Every bit of the isolated RNA underwent reverse transcription, so sequencing read expressed TCRB transcripts. Some clones are missing from TCRdb's copy, which holds only in-frame ones; the method was immunoSEQ multiplex PCR. Of hundreds of thousands of clones listed, about an eighth are singletons. Sequences were obtained from naive CD4+ T cells from blood. The receptors were sampled from a man between 18 and 29 years old with type 1 diabetes.

This clone came up a few times. The chain is built from TRBV7-2 and TRBJ2-7; D is perhaps TRBD1 or TRBD2 (6 bases each). Germline CDR1 reads SGHTA; CDR2 reads FQGNSA. V lost 3 bases and J lost 5, with 11 bases in between. The CDR3 contains 13 residues. For the CDR3, the DNA is TGTGCCAGCAGCTTTACGGGGGCCCACGAGCAGTACTTC. Translated: CASSFTGAHEQYF.

A word on this clone: Additional DNA sequences in this sample encode the identical CDR3. The chain carries TRBV9 and TRBJ2-5; D remains unclear. Deletions cut 0 bases from V and 5 bases from J, with 11 bases between. Per germline, CDR1 SGDLS and CDR2 YYNGEE. This CDR3 comprises 14 residues. Here the CDR3 DNA reads TGTGCCAGCAGCGTAGGATCTAGGCAGGAGACCCAGTACTTC. It is translated as CASSVGSRQETQYF.

CDR3 DNA sequence: TGTGCCAGCAGCTTGCGGGACAACGGAGAAGCTTTCTTT. It specifies CASSLRDNGEAFF. The rearrangement links TRBV7-8 to TRBJ1-1; a possible D gene is TRBD1 (6 bases). The CDR3 loop spans 13 amino acids. Germline V CDR1 and CDR2: SGHVS, FQNEAQ. Trimming removed 3 bases from V and 8 bases from J, with 13 bases in between.

This clone was counted only a few times. The chain recombines TRBV5-4 with TRBJ2-2, with 10 positions matching TRBD2. The length of the CDR3 is 16 residues. Germline V lookup: CDR1 SGHNT, CDR2 YYREEE (reference sequence). Trimming at V came to 4 bases and at J to 5 bases, leaving 8 bases not matched to a gene. In nucleotides, the CDR3 is TGTGCCAGCAGCGTGATAGCGGGAGGAGGAACCGGGGAGCTGTTTTTT. It codes for CASSVIAGGGTGELFF.

This clone appeared a few times. The J gene is TRBJ1-6, the V gene TRBV7-3, with unresolved D. The CDR3 has 13 amino acids. V lost 2 bases, J lost 9 bases, and 8 bases lay in between. Germline V lookup: CDR1 SGHTA, CDR2 FQGTGA. The CDR3 is CASSLDVGSPLHF. The CDR3 nucleotides are TGTGCCAGCAGCTTAGATGTGGGTTCACCCCTCCACTTT.

This clone was detected a few times. V is TRBV4-3 and J is TRBJ2-6, with D perhaps matching TRBD1 (5 bases). Trimming cost V 4 bases and J 0 bases, with 7 bases left between them. CDR1 LGHNA and CDR2 YSLEER come from the germline V gene. CDR3 size: 15 residues. Here the CDR3 reads CASSLGASGANVLTF. DNA for the CDR3: TGCGCCAGCAGCCTAGGGGCCTCTGGGGCCAACGTCCTGACTTTC.

This clone was counted only a few times. J is TRBJ2-3 and V is TRBV6-5; D unresolved. Germline lookup yields CDR1 MNHEY and CDR2 SVGAGI. Between the trimmed V and J ends, which lost 8 bases and 0 bases, there was a span of 12 bases. The CDR3 covers 14 residues. CDR3 in DNA: TGTGCCAGCCTACCCCCTGGGAGCACAGATACGCAGTATTTT. It encodes CASLPPGSTDTQYF.

This clone was seen a few times. The CDR3: CASSQMETQYF. In DNA form, the CDR3 reads TGTGCCAGCAGCCAAATGGAGACCCAGTACTTC. V gene TRBV14 combines with J gene TRBJ2-5; D ambiguous. Germline CDR1 reads SGHDN; CDR2 reads FVKESK. Trimming left V 2 bases short and J 5 bases short, with 3 bases between. The CDR3 loop spans 11 amino acids.

The chain is built from TRBV12-5 and TRBJ2-6; 9 bases align to TRBD1. The CDR3 has 18 amino acids. V was clipped by 5 bases and J by 1 base; unmatched bases: 9. Germline V gene sequence: CDR1 LGHNT, CDR2 FRNRAP. The CDR3 DNA sequence: TGTGCTAGTGGTGATTCCCGGGACAGGGAATCTGGGGCCAACGTCCTGACTTTC. Translated: CASGDSRDRESGANVLTF.

This clone was recorded a few times. The chain has TRBV15 and TRBJ2-3, with D possibly being TRBD2 (6 bases). The CDR3 has 17 residues. Trimming left V 1 base short and J 2 bases short, with 16 bases between. Germline CDR1 LNHNV, CDR2 YYDKDF (reference sequence). DNA of the CDR3: TGTGCCACCAGCAGAGGTCGGGGGACTGGCCTCACAGATACGCAGTATTTT. Encoded protein: CATSRGRGTGLTDTQYF.

This clone was counted between two and nine times. The chain uses TRBV6-5 and TRBJ2-5; the D gene is possibly TRBD2 (6 bases). The V and J ends lost 5 bases and 1 base respectively, with 11 bases between them. The CDR3 runs 14 residues. The germline V gene has CDR1 MNHEY and CDR2 SVGAGI. The CDR3 loop is CASSLPGVQETQYF. The CDR3 DNA reads TGTGCCAGCAGTCTACCGGGGGTCCAAGAGACCCAGTACTTC.

CDR3 residues: CASNPLSGANVLTF. The CDR3 DNA reads TGTGCCAGCAACCCCCTCTCTGGGGCCAACGTCCTGACTTTC. J is TRBJ2-6 and V is TRBV2; no clear D gene. The CDR3 extends over 14 amino acids. Trimming left V 7 bases short and J 0 bases short, with 7 bases between. Per the germline V gene, CDR1 is SNHLY and CDR2 is FYNNEI.

The sample holds a few counts of this clone. The rearrangement uses TRBV7-2 and TRBJ1-6, with a weak D call TRBD1 (5 bases). CDR1 SGHTA and CDR2 FQGNSA come from the germline V gene. V gave up 2 bases and J gave up 12 bases, with 14 bases separating them. The CDR3 runs to 14 residues. DNA of the CDR3: TGTGCCAGCAGCTTAAGGAGGGCAGGACAACCCCTCCACTTT. It encodes CASSLRRAGQPLHF.

This chain uses TRBV29-1 with TRBJ2-1; 7 positions match TRBD2. V lost 6 bases, J lost 6 bases, and 20 bases stayed unmatched. Germline V gives CDR1 SQVTM, CDR2 ANQGSEA. There are 17 residues in the CDR3. CDR3 DNA: TGCAGCGTCTCCCAACCGGGAGGCGGCTCAACTGGCAATGAGCAGTTCTTC. It codes for CSVSQPGGGSTGNEQFF.

This chain uses TRBV7-9 with TRBJ1-5, with 8 bases matching TRBD1. Unmatched junction bases numbered 11, after V lost 5 bases and J lost 5 bases. This CDR3 region has 16 residues. Germline V gene lookup returns CDR1 SEHNR and CDR2 FQNEAQ (reference sequence). CDR3 coding DNA: TGTGCCAGCAGCCAAAAAGGACAGGGAGCGTATCAGCCCCAGCATTTT. Protein product: CASSQKGQGAYQPQHF.

There are a few counts of this clone. This chain connects TRBV4-3 to TRBJ1-2; D remains ambiguous. The V gene lost 0 bases and the J gene lost 6 bases, with 14 bases spanning the gap. The CDR3 is 15 amino acids. Germline CDR1 LGHNA, CDR2 YSLEER. CDR3 residues: CASSQDVAPEDGYTF. The DNA of the CDR3 is TGCGCCAGCAGCCAAGATGTCGCCCCTGAAGATGGCTACACCTTC.

This clone has a handful of counts. The chain joins TRBV4-2 to TRBJ2-2; D is possibly TRBD1 (6 bases). Per the germline V gene, CDR1 is LGHNA and CDR2 is YNFKEQ. Trimming cost V 1 base and J 5 bases, with 11 bases left between them. This CDR3 comprises 15 residues. CDR3 coding DNA: TGTGCCAGCAGCCAAGTGTCGGACAGTACCGGGGAGCTGTTTTTT. This codes for CASSQVSDSTGELFF.

Remarks on this clone: Sequence at one end of the junction differs from germline and may be a read error. The rearrangement links TRBV6-5 to TRBJ2-5; 7 bases fit TRBD1. Germline CDR1 is MNHEY and CDR2 is SVGAGI. The CDR3 extends over 14 amino acids. Here the CDR3 DNA reads TGTGCCATCAGTGATGTGGGACAGCCCGCGGCCCAGTACTTC. This translates into CAISDVGQPAAQYF.

The chain couples TRBV19 to TRBJ2-1; TRBD1 agrees at 9 bases. The CDR3 contains 17 residues. J lost 4 bases, V lost 5 bases, and 12 bases had no gene match. The germline CDR1 and CDR2 sequences are LNHDA and SQIVND (reference sequence). CDR3 loop: CASSSPPGTGRYNEQFF. The CDR3 coding sequence is TGTGCCAGTAGTTCCCCGCCAGGGACAGGGCGATACAATGAGCAGTTCTTC.

Only a few counts were recorded for this clone. This chain joins TRBV6-5 and TRBJ2-1; 11 positions agree with TRBD2. CDR3 length: 15 amino acids. CDR1 is MNHEY and CDR2 is SVGAGI in the germline V gene. Losses at the gene ends were 4 bases for V and 6 bases for J; bases not matched to a gene: 5. The CDR3 DNA follows: TGTGCCAGCAGTTTCCCAGGACTAGCGGGCAATGAGCAGTTCTTC. This codes for CASSFPGLAGNEQFF.

This clone showed up just a few times. The chain employs TRBV4-1 and TRBJ1-5; D ambiguous. The CDR3 is 17 amino acids. V was shortened by 0 bases and J by 4 bases, with 16 bases between the two germline ends. From germline, CDR1 is MGHRA and CDR2 YSYEKL. CDR3 nucleotide sequence: TGCGCCAGCAGCCAAGACAGGAGTAAAGGGCTTAATCAGCCCCAGCATTTT. Protein product: CASSQDRSKGLNQPQHF.

V gene TRBV19 combines with J gene TRBJ2-2, with TRBD2 matching over 9 bases. Trimming removed 9 bases from V and 0 bases from J; junction bases left unmatched: 14. From germline, CDR1 is LNHDA and CDR2 SQIVND (reference sequence). This CDR3 spans 18 amino acids. The DNA for the CDR3 is TGTGCCAGCGGGAGAGTGGGTAGCGGGAGAACGAACACCGGGGAGCTGTTTTTT. This codes for CASGRVGSGRTNTGELFF.

This clone was picked up a small number of times. This chain links TRBV30 with TRBJ1-1; D remains unclear. Trimming removed 4 bases from V and 4 bases from J, with 10 bases in between. Germline V gene lookup returns CDR1 GTSNPN and CDR2 SVGIG (reference sequence). The CDR3 consists of 12 residues. The CDR3 spells CAWTPGPTEAFF. The DNA for the CDR3 is TGTGCCTGGACCCCGGGCCCCACTGAAGCTTTCTTT.

The chain links TRBV29-1 to TRBJ2-1; possibly TRBD1 or TRBD2 for D (5 bases each). The CDR3 is 12 amino acids. The V and J ends lost 4 bases and 3 bases respectively, with 7 bases between them. CDR1 is SQVTM, CDR2 ANQGSEA, per germline. CDR3 DNA sequence: TGCAGCGTTGGGGGGAACTACAATGAGCAGTTCTTC. The encoded protein is CSVGGNYNEQFF.

In this sample, this clone turned up a few times. CDR3 loop: CASSLVAGGSYEQYF. In nucleotides, the CDR3 is TGTGCCAGCAGCTTAGTAGCGGGAGGTTCCTACGAGCAGTACTTC. The gene calls are TRBV7-2 and TRBJ2-7, with 10 bases that match TRBD2. After removal of 1 base from V and 1 base from J, the junction contained 1 base not matched to a gene. Per germline, CDR1 SGHTA and CDR2 FQGNSA. The CDR3 has 15 amino acids.

This clone was counted a few times. The rearrangement joins TRBV5-6 to TRBJ2-3; weak D call: TRBD2 (6 bases). Germline V gene sequence: CDR1 SGHDT, CDR2 YYEEEE. V was cut by 2 bases and J by 1 base, with 11 bases left in between. The CDR3 is 15 residues long. The CDR3 nucleotides are TGTGCCAGCAGCTTAGGAGGGGCCGGCACAGATACGCAGTATTTT. This encodes CASSLGGAGTDTQYF.

This clone showed up just a few times. The chain recombines TRBV29-1 with TRBJ1-5, with 7 bases fitting TRBD1. From germline, CDR1 is SQVTM and CDR2 ANQGSEA. There are 13 residues in the CDR3. The CDR3 coding sequence is TGCACCGTGAACCAGGGGGGTAGGCAGCCCCAGCATTTT. It translates to CTVNQGGRQPQHF.

The chain has TRBV18 and TRBJ2-1; 7 bases fit TRBD1. V lost 0 bases, J lost 0 bases, and 2 bases stayed unmatched. CDR3 length: 16 residues. Germline V gene lookup returns CDR1 KGHSH and CDR2 LQKENI. CDR3: CASSPPTGVSYNEQFF. The CDR3 nucleotides read TGTGCCAGCTCACCACCAACAGGGGTCTCCTACAATGAGCAGTTCTTC. The whole variable domain, filled in from reference TRBV18 and TRBJ2-1, reads NAGVMQNPRHLVRRRGQEARLRCSPMKGHSHVYWYRQLPEEGLKFMVYLQKENIIDESGMPKERFSAEFPKEGPSILRIQQVVRGDSAAYFCASSPPTGVSYNEQFFGPGTRLTVL.

Only a few counts were recorded for this clone. This sequence joins TRBV7-8 and TRBJ2-7; TRBD1 or TRBD2 may be the D gene (5 bases each). The CDR3 runs to 15 residues. The ends were cut back, 1 base at V and 5 bases at J, with 15 bases in the middle. In germline, CDR1 is SGHVS, CDR2 FQNEAQ. The CDR3, as DNA: TGTGCCAGCAGCTTAGATAGAGGGGCCAGGGACGAGCAGTACTTC. This encodes CASSLDRGARDEQYF.

Worth noting for this clone: Other DNA sequences in this specimen translate into the identical CDR3. The chain joins TRBV30 to TRBJ2-1; 14 nucleotides align to TRBD2. The CDR3 loop spans 12 amino acids. Germline lookup yields CDR1 GTSNPN and CDR2 SVGIG (reference sequence). J was trimmed by 9 bases and V by 8 bases; bases with no gene match: 3. CDR3 protein: CAGGLAGGEQFF. The CDR3 DNA sequence: TGTGCCGGCGGACTAGCGGGAGGTGAGCAGTTCTTC. Full variable domain (missing parts from reference TRBV30 and TRBJ2-1): SQTIHQWPATLVQPVGSPLSLECTVEGTSNPNLYWYRQAAGRGLQLLFYSVGIGQISSEVPQNLSASRPQDRQFILSSKKLLLSDSGFYLCAGGLAGGEQFFGPGTRLTVL.